The 2 T cell receptor beta chains given below trace back to one sample, sequenced in a study of blood T cell repertoires in COVID-19. Assay used: immunoSEQ multiplex PCR; TCRdb lists only in-frame clones, some missing. This repertoire shows around 150,000 clones, just over 85% found once; its top ten account for around 8.2%. Specimen: peripheral blood. These TCRs come from a man between 60 and 70 years old with acute or convalescent COVID-19.

This chain joins TRBV28 and TRBJ1-5; TRBD1 aligns across 10 bases. V lost 7 bases to trimming and J lost 7 bases; unmatched junction nucleotides: 7. This CDR3 is 14 amino acids long. Looked up from germline, CDR1 is MDHEN and CDR2 is SYDVKM. This chain's CDR3 is CASKRDRGGQPQHF. CDR3 bases: TGTGCCAGCAAGAGGGACAGGGGAGGACAGCCCCAGCATTTT.

CDR3 sequence: CASSRGTKNSNQPQHF. Written as DNA, the CDR3 is TGTGCCAGCAGCCGAGGGACAAAAAATAGCAATCAGCCCCAGCATTTT. The V call is TRBV11-2, the J call TRBJ1-5, with TRBD1 as a possible D gene (6 bases). CDR1 and CDR2 from the germline V gene are SGHAT and FQNNGV. Trimming took 5 bases from V and 0 from J, leaving 14 bases between them. The CDR3 consists of 16 residues.